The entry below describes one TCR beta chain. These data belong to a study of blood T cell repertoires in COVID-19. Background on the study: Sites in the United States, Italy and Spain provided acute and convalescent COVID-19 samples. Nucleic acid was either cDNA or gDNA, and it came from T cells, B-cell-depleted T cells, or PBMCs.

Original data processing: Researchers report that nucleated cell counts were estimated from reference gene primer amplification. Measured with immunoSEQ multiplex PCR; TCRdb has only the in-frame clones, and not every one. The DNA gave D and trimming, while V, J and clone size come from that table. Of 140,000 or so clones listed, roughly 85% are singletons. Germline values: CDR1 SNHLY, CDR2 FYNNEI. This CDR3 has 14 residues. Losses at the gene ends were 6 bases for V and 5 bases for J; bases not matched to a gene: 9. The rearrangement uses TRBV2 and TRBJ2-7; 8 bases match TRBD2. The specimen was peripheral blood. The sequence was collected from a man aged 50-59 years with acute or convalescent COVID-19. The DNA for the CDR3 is TGTGCCAGCAGGGAACCAGCGGGAGTACACGAGCAGTACTTC. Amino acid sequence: CASREPAGVHEQYF.